The 9 T cell receptor beta chains below all came from one sample that was sequenced in a study of blood T cell repertoires in COVID-19. Generated by immunoSEQ multiplex PCR, the TCRdb table keeps only in-frame clones and is missing some. The table has roughly 220,000 clones, around 82% seen once. The sample taken for sequencing was peripheral blood. These receptors came from a woman in her sixties or seventies with acute or convalescent COVID-19.

This clone was detected once. V and J are TRBV18 and TRBJ2-4; TRBD2 matches 8 bases. CDR3 length: 15 residues. The V segment lost 6 bases and the J segment 0 bases; nucleotides outside the gene matches: 4. CDR1 and CDR2 from the germline V gene are KGHSH and LQKENI. CDR3 in amino acids: CASSDSGIAKNIQYF. The DNA of the CDR3 is TGTGCCAGCTCCGATAGCGGGATAGCCAAAAACATTCAGTACTTC.

The V call is TRBV6-5, the J call TRBJ1-5, with D maybe TRBD1 (5 bases). Germline lookup yields CDR1 MNHEY and CDR2 SVGAGI. The CDR3 is 13 residues long. The V end was cut by 6 bases, the J end by 1 base, with 7 bases between. DNA for the CDR3: TGTGCCAGCAGACAGGCGAGCAATCAGCCCCAGCATTTT. Translated: CASRQASNQPQHF.

V is TRBV19 and J is TRBJ1-1; 8 bases align to TRBD1. The CDR3 consists of 14 residues. V lost 7 bases to trimming and J lost 5 bases; unmatched junction nucleotides: 9. The V gene's germline CDR1 is LNHDA and CDR2 SQIVND (reference sequence). CDR3 amino acids: CASTLRGPGTEAFF. The CDR3 DNA sequence: TGTGCCAGTACTCTCAGGGGGCCAGGGACTGAAGCTTTCTTT. The whole variable domain, filled in from reference TRBV19 and TRBJ1-1, reads DGGITQSPKYLFRKEGQNVTLSCEQNLNHDAMYWYRQDPGQGLRLIYYSQIVNDFQKGDIAEGYSVSREKKESFPLTVTSAQKNPTAFYLCASTLRGPGTEAFFGQGTRLTVV.

This chain links TRBV7-9 with TRBJ1-4, with D possibly matching TRBD1 (5 bases). Germline CDR1 is SEHNR and CDR2 is FQNEAQ (reference sequence). The CDR3 runs 14 residues. V lost 3 bases, J lost 8 bases, and 13 bases lay in between. The CDR3 coding sequence is TGTGCCAGCAGCTTCGGGACTACCCGCGAAAAACTGTTTTTT. Amino acid sequence: CASSFGTTREKLFF.

The chain has TRBV28 and TRBJ1-6; D gene uncertain. Germline V gene sequence: CDR1 MDHEN, CDR2 SYDVKM. The CDR3 has 12 amino acids. V shed 6 bases and J shed 8 bases, with 8 bases lying between them. The DNA of the CDR3 is TGTGCCAGCAGATGGGAGGATTCACCCCTCCACTTT. As protein: CASRWEDSPLHF. Together with reference TRBV28 and TRBJ1-6, the CDR3 gives the full variable domain: DVKVTQSSRYLVKRTGEKVFLECVQDMDHENMFWYRQDPGLGLRLIYFSYDVKMKEKGDIPEGYSVSREKKERFSLILESASTNQTSMYLCASRWEDSPLHFGNGTRLTVT.

The V and J genes are TRBV5-1 and TRBJ2-7, with 12 bases matching TRBD1. V dropped 7 bases and J dropped 7; count of bases not matched to a gene: 9. CDR3 length: 14 amino acids. Germline CDR1 and CDR2: SGHRS and YFSETQ. The CDR3: CASAPGQGAREQYF. DNA of the CDR3: TGCGCCAGCGCCCCGGGACAGGGGGCGCGAGAGCAGTACTTC.

This clone has a single count. CDR3 nucleotides: TGTGCCAGCAGTTCTAGGACTAGCGGCGCCTACAATGAGCAGTTCTTC. Encoded protein: CASSSRTSGAYNEQFF. The gene calls are TRBV27 and TRBJ2-1; TRBD2 aligns across 10 bases. Germline values: CDR1 MNHEY, CDR2 SMNVEV (reference sequence). This CDR3 spans 16 amino acids. The V gene end was trimmed by 4 bases and the J gene end by 2 bases; junction bases not matched to a gene: 5.

The chain uses TRBV6-5 and TRBJ2-7, with 10 positions matching TRBD2. V lost 5 bases to trimming and J lost 3 bases; unmatched junction nucleotides: 7. From germline, CDR1 is MNHEY and CDR2 SVGAGI. This CDR3 is built from 15 residues. The CDR3 spells CASSPVAGGIYEQYF. In nucleotides, the CDR3 is TGTGCCAGCAGTCCCGTAGCGGGAGGTATCTACGAGCAGTACTTC.

As DNA, the CDR3 is TGTGCCAGCAGTTTAGACAGGGGGTATACAGATACGCAGTATTTT. Its translation is CASSLDRGYTDTQYF. This chain uses TRBV27 with TRBJ2-3; 9 nucleotides line up with TRBD1. Per germline, CDR1 MNHEY and CDR2 SMNVEV (reference sequence). Trimming at V came to 2 bases and at J to 3 bases, leaving 3 bases not matched to a gene. The CDR3 runs 15 residues.